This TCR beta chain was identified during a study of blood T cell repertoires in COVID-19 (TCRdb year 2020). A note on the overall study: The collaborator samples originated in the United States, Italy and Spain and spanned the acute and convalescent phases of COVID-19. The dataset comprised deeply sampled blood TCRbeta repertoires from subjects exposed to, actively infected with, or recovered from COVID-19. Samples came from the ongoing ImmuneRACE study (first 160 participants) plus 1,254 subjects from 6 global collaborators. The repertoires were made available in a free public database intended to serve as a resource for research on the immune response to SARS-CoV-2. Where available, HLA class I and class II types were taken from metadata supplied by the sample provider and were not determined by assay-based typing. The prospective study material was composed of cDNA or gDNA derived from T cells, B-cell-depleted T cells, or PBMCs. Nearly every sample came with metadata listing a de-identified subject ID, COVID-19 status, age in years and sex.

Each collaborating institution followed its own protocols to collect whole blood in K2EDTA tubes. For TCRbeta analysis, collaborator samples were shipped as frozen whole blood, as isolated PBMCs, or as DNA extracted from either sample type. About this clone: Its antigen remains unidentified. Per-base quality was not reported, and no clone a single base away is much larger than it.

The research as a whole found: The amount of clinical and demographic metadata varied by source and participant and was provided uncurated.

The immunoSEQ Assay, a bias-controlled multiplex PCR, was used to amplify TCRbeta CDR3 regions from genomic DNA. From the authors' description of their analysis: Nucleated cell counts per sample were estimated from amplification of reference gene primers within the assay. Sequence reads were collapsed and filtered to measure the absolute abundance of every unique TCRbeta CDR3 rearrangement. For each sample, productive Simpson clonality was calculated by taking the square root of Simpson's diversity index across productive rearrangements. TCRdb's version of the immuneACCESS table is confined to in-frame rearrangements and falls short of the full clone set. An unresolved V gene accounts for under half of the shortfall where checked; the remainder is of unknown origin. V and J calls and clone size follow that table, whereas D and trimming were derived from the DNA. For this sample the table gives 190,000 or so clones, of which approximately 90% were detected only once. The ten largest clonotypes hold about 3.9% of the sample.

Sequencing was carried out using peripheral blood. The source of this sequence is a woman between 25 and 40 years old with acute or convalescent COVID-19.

CDR3 sequence: CATSDRVNSDTQYF. The sequence in DNA is TGTGCCACCAGTGATCGAGTGAATTCAGATACGCAGTATTTT. This chain is built from TRBV24-1 and TRBJ2-3, with the D gene not confidently named. The CDR1 and CDR2 encoded by the germline V gene are KGHDR and SFDVKD. V and J lose 3 bases and 4 bases, and a span of 10 bases separates them. There are 14 amino acids in the CDR3, from cysteine to phenylalanine inclusive. Here the CDR3 DNA is all that survives: 42 bases in frame from base 1.